The present T cell receptor (beta chain) was sequenced within a study of tumor-infiltrating lymphocytes in primary liver carcinoma. Study in general: Cases comprised patients with primary liver carcinoma who received surgical resection. These were node-negative, non-metastatic T1-T3 tumors of roughly 4 to 10 cm. Notes on the study in general: It was in tumors, not blood, that the top-250-clone fraction was significantly higher (p = 0.039).

This clonotype was detected once. Its antigen is unidentified. One junction end disagrees with the germline gene, perhaps due to a read error. Germline DNA was extracted alongside blood RNA, which was obtained from unsorted whole blood. Patients had chronic HBV infection and were treatment-naive. Starting material of 450 to 550 ng total RNA yielded TCR beta cDNA via a constant-region primer. Three rounds of nested multiplex PCR with slightly modified ARM-PCR produced TCR beta libraries. TCRdb re-called the multiplex PCR reads with MiXCR, one entry per CDR3 protein. The data hold some 320,000 distinct CDR3 sequences, with roughly two thirds observed a single time. The sequence came from a man between 40 and 49 years old with primary liver carcinoma and hepatitis B virus infection. The sample was peripheral blood.

The chain's CDR3 is CGGDRGLGNEHFF. CDR3 nucleotides: TGCGGCGGGGACAGGGGGCTCGGCAATGAGCACTTCTTC. The chain combines TRBV29-1 with TRBJ2-1, with 12 bases fitting TRBD1. This CDR3 has 13 residues. Germline CDR1 reads SQVTM; CDR2 reads ANQGSEA.